This T cell receptor beta chain was observed in a study of beta chain features in type 1 diabetes. Background on the study: All samples combined gave fewer than 110 million sorted cells for examination. Overall study results and limits: HLA influence on TCRB rearrangement stayed unresolved here.

Expressed TCRB transcripts were sequenced because the entire RNA isolate underwent reverse transcription. Profiled with immunoSEQ multiplex PCR; TCRdb holds only in-frame clones, not every one. The data contain 130,000 to 150,000 clones, 6.9% of them singletons. With V trimmed by 4 bases and J by 7 bases, 10 bases remained unmatched. The CDR3 covers 14 residues. Germline V lookup: CDR1 SGHTA, CDR2 FQGTGA. Comment on this clone: Its antigen remains unidentified.

The sample taken for sequencing was central memory CD4+ T cells from blood. The receptor was isolated from a woman aged 25 to 45 in good health. The rearrangement joins TRBV7-3 to TRBJ2-7, with 7 bases that match TRBD2. The CDR3 region is CASSSTSDTGEQYF. The DNA for the CDR3 is TGTGCCAGCAGCTCCACTAGCGACACGGGAGAGCAGTACTTC. The variable domain in full, with the rest retrieved from reference TRBV7-3 and TRBJ2-7, is GAGVSQTPSNKVTEKGKYVELRCDPISGHTALYWYRQSLGQGPEFLIYFQGTGAADDSGLPNDRFFAVRPEGSVSTLKIQRTERGDSAVYLCASSSTSDTGEQYFGPGTRLTVT.